Below, 3 T cell receptor beta chains from the same sample are listed, as sequenced in a study of OX40 agonist ivuxolimab in advanced cancers. TCRdb's table, derived via immunoSEQ multiplex PCR, lists solely in-frame clones and lacks some. This repertoire shows tens of thousands of clones, 80% to 95% found once; its top ten account for approximately 6.5%. The source was CD4+ or CD8+ T cells sorted from blood, collected in a trial of the OX40 agonist ivuxolimab. The source of these receptors is an adult with an advanced solid tumor such as melanoma, head and neck, liver or kidney cancer.

The rearrangement links TRBV6-1 to TRBJ2-7; perhaps D is TRBD1 or TRBD2 (6 bases each). From germline, CDR1 is MNHNS and CDR2 SASEGT. V was trimmed by 8 bases and J by 0 bases, leaving 14 bases between them. This CDR3 region has 14 residues. The CDR3 coding sequence is TGTGCCAGCCGGAGGGACACCACCTCCTACGAGCAGTACTTC. This gives the protein CASRRDTTSYEQYF.

This chain joins TRBV7-3 and TRBJ2-5; a weak D match, TRBD2 (6 bases). This CDR3 comprises 15 residues. Per germline, CDR1 SGHTA and CDR2 FQGTGA. V was shortened by 5 bases and J by 4 bases, with 17 bases between the two germline ends. In DNA, the CDR3 is TGTGCCAGCAGCCTCCGAGGACGGGGGATAGAGACCCAGTACTTC. Translated: CASSLRGRGIETQYF.

The chain links TRBV6-1 to TRBJ1-5; TRBD1 aligns across 8 bases. J gave up 15 bases and V 10 bases, and 17 bases lay outside the gene matches. Germline-derived CDR1 and CDR2 are MNHNS and SASEGT. This CDR3 region has 13 residues. The CDR3 loop is CAIMPTGATSRHF. The CDR3 DNA sequence: TGTGCCATTATGCCGACAGGGGCCACTAGCCGGCATTTT.